This T cell receptor (beta chain) originates from a study of CD8+ T cells in alopecia areata. Notes on the study in general: Tofacitinib produced a significant decrease in scalp clonality and in expanded CD8+ clones among the top 100. While patients received tofacitinib, many expanded lesional clones remained present in scalp and blood.

This CDR3 spans 13 amino acids. The V end lost 1 base, the J end lost 1 base, and 7 bases lay between the germline ends. Germline V CDR1 and CDR2: SQVTM, ANQGSEA. This sample's treatment: oral pan-JAK inhibitor, 5-10 mg twice daily. For this clone: The antigen remains undetermined.

Reverse transcription of extracted RNA yielded cDNA, which provided the sequencing template. TCRdb's copy holds only in-frame clones and misses some; the assay was immunoSEQ multiplex PCR. The sample has about 150,000 clones; 54% are singletons. The receptor comes from a human donor with alopecia areata. The chain combines TRBV29-1 with TRBJ1-1; D gene ambiguous. The sample was CD8+ T cells sorted from blood, taken at week 4, from a patient treated with tofacitinib. CDR3 protein: CSVEGRPNTEAFF. The CDR3 DNA sequence: TGCAGCGTTGAAGGCAGGCCGAACACTGAAGCTTTCTTT.